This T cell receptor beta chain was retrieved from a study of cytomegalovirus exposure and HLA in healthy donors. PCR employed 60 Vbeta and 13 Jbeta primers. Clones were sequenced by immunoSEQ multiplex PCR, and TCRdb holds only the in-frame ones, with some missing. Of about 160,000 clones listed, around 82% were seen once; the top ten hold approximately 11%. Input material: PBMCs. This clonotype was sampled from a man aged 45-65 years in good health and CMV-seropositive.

The CDR3 DNA is TGTGCCAGCAGTGAATCACTAGAAGACTACACCTTC. As protein: CASSESLEDYTF. V usage is TRBV25-1 and J usage is TRBJ1-2; D remains ambiguous. This CDR3 contains 12 residues. Germline V lookup: CDR1 MGHDK, CDR2 SYGVNS. The V and J ends lost 1 base and 10 bases respectively, with 10 bases between them.